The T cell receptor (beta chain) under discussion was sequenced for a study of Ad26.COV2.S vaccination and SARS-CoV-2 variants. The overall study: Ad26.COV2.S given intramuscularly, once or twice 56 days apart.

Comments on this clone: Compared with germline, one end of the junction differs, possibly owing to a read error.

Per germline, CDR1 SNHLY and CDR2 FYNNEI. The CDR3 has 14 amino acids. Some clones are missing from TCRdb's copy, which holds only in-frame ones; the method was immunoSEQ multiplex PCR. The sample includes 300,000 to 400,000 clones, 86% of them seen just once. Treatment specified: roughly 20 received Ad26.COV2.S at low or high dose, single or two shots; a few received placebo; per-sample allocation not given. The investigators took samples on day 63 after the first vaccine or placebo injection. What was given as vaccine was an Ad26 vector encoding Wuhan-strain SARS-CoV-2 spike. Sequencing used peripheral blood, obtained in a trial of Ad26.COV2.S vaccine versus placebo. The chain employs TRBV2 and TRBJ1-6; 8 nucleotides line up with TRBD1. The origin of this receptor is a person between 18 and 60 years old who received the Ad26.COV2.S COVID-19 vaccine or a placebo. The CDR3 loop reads CAGGRDRLFNNLHF. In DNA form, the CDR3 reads TGCGCGGGTGGAAGGGACAGGCTTTTTAATAACCTCCACTTT.